This T cell receptor beta chain was identified during a study of T-cell memory formation after mild COVID-19. Overall study context: Across donors, TCR clusters were largely donor specific.

Turning to this clonotype: Antigen unknown.

Whole-study findings and limits: The finding that pre-infection memory included some responding clones suggested that cross-reactive memory joined. Researchers report contracting CD4+ clones mostly in CM and EM, with CD8+ clones in EMRA.

With V trimmed by 6 bases and J by 0 bases, 5 bases remained unmatched. The CDR3 extends over 13 amino acids. The germline V gene encodes CDR1 DFQATT and CDR2 SNEGSKA (reference sequence). TCRdb passed the 5' RACE reads through MiXCR, listing each CDR3 protein once. The data contain hundreds of thousands of distinct CDR3 sequences, around a quarter of them seen just once; the ten biggest clones take up around an eighth. This sequence originates from an adult woman who had mild COVID-19 (a few samples of this study predate the infection). Cell type and time point are not known. The chain recombines TRBV20-1 with TRBJ2-7, with TRBD2 matching over 7 bases. The specimen was PBMCs or a T cell subset sorted from them (not recorded which). The DNA for the CDR3 is TGCAGTGCCGAAGCGGGATACTCCTACGAGCAGTACTTC. Residues: CSAEAGYSYEQYF.